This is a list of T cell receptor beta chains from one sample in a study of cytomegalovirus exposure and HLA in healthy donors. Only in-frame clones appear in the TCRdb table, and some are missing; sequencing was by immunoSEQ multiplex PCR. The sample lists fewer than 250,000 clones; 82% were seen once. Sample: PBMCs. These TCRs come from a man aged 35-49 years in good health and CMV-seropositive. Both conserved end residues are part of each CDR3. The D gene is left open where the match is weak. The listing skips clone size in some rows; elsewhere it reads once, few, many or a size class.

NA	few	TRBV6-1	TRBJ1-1	TGTGCCAGCAGTAGAGACAAGGCGAACACTGAAGCTTTCTTT	CASSRDKANTEAFF
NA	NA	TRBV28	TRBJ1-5	TGTGCCAGCAGCCCCCGACCCCGGAGCCGTAATCAGCCCCAGCATTTT	CASSPRPRSRNQPQHF
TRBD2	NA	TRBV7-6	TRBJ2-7	TGTGCCAGCAGCTTATACCTAGCGGGAGGCACCTCTGGACCCTACGAGCAGTACTTC	CASSLYLAGGTSGPYEQYF
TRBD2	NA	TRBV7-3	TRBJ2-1	TGTGCCAGCAGCTTAGCGAGACTAGCGGGAGGGAAAGGTGAGCAGTTCTTC	CASSLARLAGGKGEQFF
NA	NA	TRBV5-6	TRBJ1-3	TGTGCCAGCAGCTTGTCTTACAGAATCCCGGTCTCTGGAAACACCATATATTTT	CASSLSYRIPVSGNTIYF
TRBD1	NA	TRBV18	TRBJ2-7	TGTGCCAGCTCCGGAGGCGGGACAGGAGGCGAGCAGTACTTC	CASSGGGTGGEQYF
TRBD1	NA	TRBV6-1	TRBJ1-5	TGTGCCAGCAGGGGGACAGGGTCGACTCAGCCCCAGCATTTT	CASRGTGSTQPQHF
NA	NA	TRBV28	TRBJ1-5	TGTGCCAGCCGACAGCTTAATCAGCCCCAGCATTTT	CASRQLNQPQHF
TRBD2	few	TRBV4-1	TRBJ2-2	TGCGCCAGCAGAACCGAGGCTACGGCGGGAGGTGGGACCGGGGAGCTGTTTTTT	CASRTEATAGGGTGELFF
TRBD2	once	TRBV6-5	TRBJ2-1	TGTGCCAGCAGTTACTCTTGGACTAGCGGCAATGAGCAGTTCTTC	CASSYSWTSGNEQFF
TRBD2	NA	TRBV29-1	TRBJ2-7	TGCAGCGTTGAAACCTCACTAGCGGGAGGCTACGAGCAGTACTTC	CSVETSLAGGYEQYF
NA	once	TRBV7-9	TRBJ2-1	TGTGCCAGCAGCTTAGACGAAGACTACGAGCAGTTCTTC	CASSLDEDYEQFF
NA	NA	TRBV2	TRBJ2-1	TGTGCCAGCAGTGAAGCCCGGAGCTCCTACAATGAGCAGTTCTTC	CASSEARSSYNEQFF
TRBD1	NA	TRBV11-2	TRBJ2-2	TGTGCCAGCCACATTGGACAGGCGAACACCGGGGAGCTGTTTTTT	CASHIGQANTGELFF
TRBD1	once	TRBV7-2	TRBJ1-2	TGTGCCAGCAGCTGGCGACAGGGGAATGATGGCTACACCTTC	CASSWRQGNDGYTF
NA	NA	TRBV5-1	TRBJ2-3	TGCGCCAGCAGCCCCCCCGACTTACAAGGCACAGATACGCAGTATTTT	CASSPPDLQGTDTQYF
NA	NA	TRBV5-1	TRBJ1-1	TGCGCCAGCAGGTGGGAGGCCCCGGGGACTGAAGCTTTCTTT	CASRWEAPGTEAFF
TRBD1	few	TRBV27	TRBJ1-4	TGTGCCAGCAGTTGGGACAGCCAAGGGGAAAAACTGTTTTTT	CASSWDSQGEKLFF
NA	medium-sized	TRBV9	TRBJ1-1	TGTGCCAGCAGCTTAACCCCCAGGGGCACTGAAGCTTTCTTT	CASSLTPRGTEAFF
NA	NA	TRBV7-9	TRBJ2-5	TGTGCCAGCAGTTCAGCCACAGGCTCGACCCAGTACTTC	CASSSATGSTQYF
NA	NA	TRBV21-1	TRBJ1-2	TGTGCCAGCAGCAGGTGGGGTGCGGCAGGGGGAAACTATGGCTACACCTTC	CASSRWGAAGGNYGYTF
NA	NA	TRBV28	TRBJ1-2	TGTGCCAGCAGGAACAGCTTAGACTATGGCTACACCTTC	CASRNSLDYGYTF
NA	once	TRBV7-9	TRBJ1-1	TGTGCCAGCAGCTTATTTGCCGGGACATCGAACACTGAAGCTTTCTTT	CASSLFAGTSNTEAFF
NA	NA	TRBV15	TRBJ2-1	TGTGCCACCAGCAGGGGGGACTTATACAATGAGCAGTTCTTC	CATSRGDLYNEQFF
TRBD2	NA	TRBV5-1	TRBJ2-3	TGCGCCAGCAGCATTGGACTAGCGGGAGGCAAAACAGATACGCAGTATTTT	CASSIGLAGGKTDTQYF
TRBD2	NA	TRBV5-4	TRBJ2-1	TGTGCCAGCAGCTCTGGTACTAGCGGGAGGCAGGGGGATGAGCAGTTCTTC	CASSSGTSGRQGDEQFF
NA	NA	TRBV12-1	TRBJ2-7	TGTGCCAGCAGCTCCGGACTAGCGGCTGCCTACGAGCAGTACTTC	CASSSGLAAAYEQYF
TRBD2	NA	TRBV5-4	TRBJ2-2	TGTGCCAGCAGCTTATTCGGCGGGAGTTTAGCCACCGGGGAGCTGTTTTTT	CASSLFGGSLATGELFF
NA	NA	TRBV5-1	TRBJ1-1	TGCGCCAGCAGCTTGACAGCCTCTGACACTGAAGCTTTCTTT	CASSLTASDTEAFF
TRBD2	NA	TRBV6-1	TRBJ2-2	TGTGCCAGCAGTGTGGGAAGCGGGAGGGGCACCGGGGAGCTGTTTTTT	CASSVGSGRGTGELFF
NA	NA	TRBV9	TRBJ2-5	TGTGCCAGCAGCGTAGCTCTAGCCCAAGAGACCCAGTACTTC	CASSVALAQETQYF
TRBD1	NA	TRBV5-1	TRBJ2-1	TGCGCCAGCATACAGGGGTTGGGGTTGGATAGTGAGCAGTTCTTC	CASIQGLGLDSEQFF
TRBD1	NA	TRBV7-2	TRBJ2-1	TGTGCCAGCAGCTTACAACAGGGGGTCAACAATGAGCAGTTCTTC	CASSLQQGVNNEQFF